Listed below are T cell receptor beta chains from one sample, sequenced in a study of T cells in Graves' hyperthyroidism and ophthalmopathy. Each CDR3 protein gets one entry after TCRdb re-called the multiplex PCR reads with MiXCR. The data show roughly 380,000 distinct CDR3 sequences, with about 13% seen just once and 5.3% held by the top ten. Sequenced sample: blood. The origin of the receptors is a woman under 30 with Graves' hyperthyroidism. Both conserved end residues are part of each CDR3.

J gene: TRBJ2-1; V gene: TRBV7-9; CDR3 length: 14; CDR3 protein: CASSPGDSYNEQFF
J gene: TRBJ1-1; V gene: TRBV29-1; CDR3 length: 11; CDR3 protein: CSVDSYTEAFF
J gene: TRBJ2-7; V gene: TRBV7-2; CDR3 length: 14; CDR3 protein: CASSHDRGLYEQYF
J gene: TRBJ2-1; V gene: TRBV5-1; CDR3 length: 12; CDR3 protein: CASSRDSNEQFF
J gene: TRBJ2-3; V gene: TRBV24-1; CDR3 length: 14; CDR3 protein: CASHVGKDADTQYF
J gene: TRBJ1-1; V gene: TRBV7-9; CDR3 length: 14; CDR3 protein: CASSAQTGATEAFF
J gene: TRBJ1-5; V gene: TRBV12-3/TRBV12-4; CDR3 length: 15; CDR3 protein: CASSPTGGGNQPQHF
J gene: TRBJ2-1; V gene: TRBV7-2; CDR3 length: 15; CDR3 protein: CASSLAGGTINEQFF
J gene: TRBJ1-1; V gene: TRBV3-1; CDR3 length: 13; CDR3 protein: CASSQGGWTEAFF
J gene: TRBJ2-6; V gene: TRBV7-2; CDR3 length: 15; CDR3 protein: CASTPITSGANVLTF
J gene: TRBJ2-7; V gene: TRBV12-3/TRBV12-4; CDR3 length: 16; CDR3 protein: CASSQRTGDDSYEQYF
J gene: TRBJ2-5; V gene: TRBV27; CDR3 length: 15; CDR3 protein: CASSPWDSHQETQYF
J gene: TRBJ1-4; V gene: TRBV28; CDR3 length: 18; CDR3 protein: CASSPPGTQLPTNEKLFF
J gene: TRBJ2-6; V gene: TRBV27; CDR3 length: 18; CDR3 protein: CASSPQGQGVSGANVLTF
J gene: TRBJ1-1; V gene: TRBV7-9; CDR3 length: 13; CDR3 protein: CASSLLSGGEAFF
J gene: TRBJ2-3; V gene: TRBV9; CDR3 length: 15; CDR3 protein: CASSVGSIFTDTQYF
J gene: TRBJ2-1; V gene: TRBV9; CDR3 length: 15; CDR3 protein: CASSGSGRASGEQFF
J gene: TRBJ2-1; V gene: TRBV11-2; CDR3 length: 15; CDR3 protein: CASSLMTSGNNEQFF
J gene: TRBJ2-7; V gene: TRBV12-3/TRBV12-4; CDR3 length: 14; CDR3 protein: CASSKGVPLYEQYF
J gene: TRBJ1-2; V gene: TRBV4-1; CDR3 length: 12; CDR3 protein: CASSQELAGYTF